These T cell receptor beta chains were read from a single sample in a study of blood T cell repertoires in COVID-19. Clones were read by immunoSEQ multiplex PCR, and TCRdb kept only the in-frame ones, dropping some. The sample lists approximately 230,000 clones; approximately 84% were seen once. Sequenced: PBMCs or T cells enriched from blood (not recorded which). Source of these receptors: a man aged 18 to 30 who had recovered from COVID-19. The CDR3 runs from the conserved cysteine through the conserved F or W. A D gene is named only where the DNA matches it firmly. The listing skips clone size in some rows; elsewhere it reads once, few, many or a size class.

CDR3 DNA,CDR3 protein,J gene,clone size,D gene,V gene
TGTGCCAGTAGTACCCCGACTGCGGGACTACCGAACACCGGGGAGCTGTTTTTT,CASSTPTAGLPNTGELFF,TRBJ2-2,-,TRBD2,TRBV19
TGTGCCAGCAGTACGAGGGACAGGCCTAATTCACCCCTCCACTTT,CASSTRDRPNSPLHF,TRBJ1-6,-,TRBD1,TRBV27
TGTGCCAGCAGGCCAACTAGCTCAGGTCTGTATTTT,CASRPTSSGLYF,TRBJ2-3,-,-,TRBV7-9
TGTGCCAGCAGCCAAGGCACCGGGACAGGGAGACAGTTCTTC,CASSQGTGTGRQFF,TRBJ2-1,once,TRBD1,TRBV14
TGCGCCAGCAGCCTGGGGGGGACAGGGTCCTACAATGAGCAGTTCTTC,CASSLGGTGSYNEQFF,TRBJ2-1,-,TRBD1,TRBV5-1
TGTGCCAGCAGCCAAGATCCTACAGGGGAAGCTTTCTTT,CASSQDPTGEAFF,TRBJ1-1,-,-,TRBV4-2
TGTGCCAGTAGTATGGAGACTAACTATGGCTACACCTTC,CASSMETNYGYTF,TRBJ1-2,-,-,TRBV19
TGTGCCAGCAGCCAAGATCTGAACTATGGCTACACCTTC,CASSQDLNYGYTF,TRBJ1-2,few,-,TRBV4-2
TGTGCCAGCTCATCCCTATCGGGTCCCTACAATGAGCAGTTCTTC,CASSSLSGPYNEQFF,TRBJ2-1,-,-,TRBV18
TGCGCCAGCAGCTTGGCGGGATCTTCTATGGGGAATGAGCAGTTCTTC,CASSLAGSSMGNEQFF,TRBJ2-1,once,-,TRBV5-1
TGTGCCACCAGTGACGTAAGCGGGGCTGGCTCCTACAATGAGCAGTTCTTC,CATSDVSGAGSYNEQFF,TRBJ2-1,-,TRBD2,TRBV24-1
TGCGCCAGCAGCTCGGACAGGAACACCGGGGAGCTGTTTTTT,CASSSDRNTGELFF,TRBJ2-2,-,-,TRBV5-1
TGTGCCATCAGTAGCGGGGGGGATGAGCAGTTCTTC,CAISSGGDEQFF,TRBJ2-1,-,TRBD2,TRBV10-3
TGTGCCAGCAGTGAAGTCAGCGTCAATCAGCCCCAGCATTTT,CASSEVSVNQPQHF,TRBJ1-5,once,-,TRBV2
TGTGCCAGCAGTCTAGCCGACAAAGGTTGGAACACTGAAGCTTTCTTT,CASSLADKGWNTEAFF,TRBJ1-1,-,-,TRBV28